These T cell receptor beta chains were read from a single sample in a study of T cell responses to AZD1222 COVID-19 vaccine. Using immunoSEQ multiplex PCR, the repertoire was profiled, and TCRdb retains in-frame clones only, with some absent. The table records 95,000 or so clones, approximately 89% of them present only once. The sequencing here drew on peripheral blood, taken on day 0 of MenACWY control vaccination. The source of these receptors is an adult in good health. CDR3s include the opening cysteine and the closing phenylalanine or tryptophan. The D gene is left open where the match is weak. Not every row has a clone size; where given, it reads once, few, many or a size class.

v_call: TRBV28
j_call: TRBJ2-7
d_call: NA
clone_size: once
cdr3_nt: TGTGCCAGCAGTGCGGACTCGACAAGGTTCTACGAGCAGTACTTC
cdr3_aa: CASSADSTRFYEQYF

v_call: TRBV11-2
j_call: TRBJ1-1
d_call: NA
clone_size: NA
cdr3_nt: TGTGCCAGCAGCTTAGGAGGTGCAGCCACTGAAGCTTTCTTT
cdr3_aa: CASSLGGAATEAFF

v_call: TRBV20-1
j_call: TRBJ2-1
d_call: TRBD2
clone_size: NA
cdr3_nt: TGCAGTGCTAGTACTAGCGGGGGGTACAATGAGCAGTTCTTC
cdr3_aa: CSASTSGGYNEQFF

v_call: TRBV27
j_call: TRBJ1-1
d_call: NA
clone_size: NA
cdr3_nt: TGTGCCAGCAGTTTAGATTTATGGGCAAACGAAGCTTTCTTT
cdr3_aa: CASSLDLWANEAFF

v_call: TRBV29-1
j_call: TRBJ1-5
d_call: TRBD1
clone_size: NA
cdr3_nt: TGCAGCGTTGAGACAGGGCTTGGGAGCAATCAGCCCCAGCATTTT
cdr3_aa: CSVETGLGSNQPQHF

v_call: TRBV20-1
j_call: TRBJ2-7
d_call: TRBD2
clone_size: NA
cdr3_nt: TGCAGTGCTAGTTCAGTAGCGGGGGTCGAGCAGTACTTC
cdr3_aa: CSASSVAGVEQYF

v_call: TRBV3-1/TRBV3-2
j_call: TRBJ2-3
d_call: TRBD2
clone_size: NA
cdr3_nt: TGTGCCAGCAGCCAAGGCGCGGGGGGGCCGGGAGATACGCAGTATTTT
cdr3_aa: CASSQGAGGPGDTQYF

v_call: TRBV7-6
j_call: TRBJ1-4
d_call: TRBD1
clone_size: NA
cdr3_nt: TGTGCCAGCAGCTTAGAACAGGGGGTTAATGAAAAACTGTTTTTT
cdr3_aa: CASSLEQGVNEKLFF

v_call: TRBV13
j_call: TRBJ2-5
d_call: TRBD2
clone_size: NA
cdr3_nt: TGTGCCAGCAGCTTAAAAATGCGAATAGGGACTAGCGGGGGGGCGCCGCAAGAGACCCAGTACTTC
cdr3_aa: CASSLKMRIGTSGGAPQETQYF

v_call: TRBV4-1
j_call: TRBJ2-1
d_call: TRBD2
clone_size: NA
cdr3_nt: TGCGCCAGCAGCTGGACTAGCGGGGAAGACAATGAGCAGTTCTTC
cdr3_aa: CASSWTSGEDNEQFF

v_call: TRBV5-1
j_call: TRBJ2-3
d_call: NA
clone_size: NA
cdr3_nt: TGCGCCAGCAGCTTGGGACAGGATAGCACAGATACGCAGTATTTT
cdr3_aa: CASSLGQDSTDTQYF

v_call: TRBV5-1
j_call: TRBJ2-2
d_call: TRBD2
clone_size: NA
cdr3_nt: TGCGCCAGCAGCTTGGAGCGGGGGACCGGGACCGGGGAGCTGTTTTTT
cdr3_aa: CASSLERGTGTGELFF

v_call: TRBV3-1/TRBV3-2
j_call: TRBJ1-5
d_call: NA
clone_size: NA
cdr3_nt: TGTGCCAGCAGCCAAGGACAGGCTAATCAGCCCCAGCATTTT
cdr3_aa: CASSQGQANQPQHF

v_call: TRBV19
j_call: TRBJ2-1
d_call: TRBD2
clone_size: NA
cdr3_nt: TGTGCCAGTTCGTTAGCGGGGGCTGATGAGCAGTTCTTC
cdr3_aa: CASSLAGADEQFF

v_call: TRBV5-6
j_call: TRBJ1-2
d_call: NA
clone_size: NA
cdr3_nt: TGTGCCAGCAGCTTTCTGGGTGACTATGGCTACACCTTC
cdr3_aa: CASSFLGDYGYTF

v_call: TRBV7-9
j_call: TRBJ2-3
d_call: TRBD2
clone_size: once
cdr3_nt: TGTGCCAGCAGCCACGGACTAGCGGGGGTTACAGATACGCAGTATTTT
cdr3_aa: CASSHGLAGVTDTQYF

v_call: TRBV19
j_call: TRBJ1-5
d_call: NA
clone_size: NA
cdr3_nt: TGTGCCAGTAGCCATGCGGCCCATAGCAATCAGCCCCAGCATTTT
cdr3_aa: CASSHAAHSNQPQHF

v_call: TRBV7-6
j_call: TRBJ2-3
d_call: NA
clone_size: once
cdr3_nt: TGTGCCAGCAGCCCCCAGGGCCCCGTTCCGAGCACAGATACGCAGTATTTT
cdr3_aa: CASSPQGPVPSTDTQYF

v_call: TRBV7-8
j_call: TRBJ2-7
d_call: NA
clone_size: NA
cdr3_nt: TGTGCCAGCAGCTTAGTAGGGGAACTGACATTAACTTGGGAGCAGTACTTC
cdr3_aa: CASSLVGELTLTWEQYF

v_call: TRBV7-3
j_call: TRBJ2-7
d_call: NA
clone_size: NA
cdr3_nt: TGTGCCAGCAGCTTAACAGAGAGCGCCGAGCAGTACTTC
cdr3_aa: CASSLTESAEQYF

v_call: TRBV7-8
j_call: TRBJ1-4
d_call: NA
clone_size: NA
cdr3_nt: TGTGCCAGCAGCACGTCTAGACTAGAAAAACTGTTTTTT
cdr3_aa: CASSTSRLEKLFF